The clone carrying this T cell receptor (beta chain) was counted at least ten times. Its antigen is unknown. Amplification of TCR beta CDR3 regions used RNA as the template. In the first-round RT-PCR of the TCR CDR3, the HTBI primer set was used. TCRdb analysed the multiplex PCR reads with MiXCR anew, one entry per CDR3 protein. This table has approximately 610,000 distinct CDR3 sequences, 14% to 15% appearing once. The data were taken from a study of T cells in Graves' hyperthyroidism and ophthalmopathy. General study findings and limits: Blood held most thyroid clonotypes expanded above 0.001 frequency.

This CDR3 has 14 residues. The V gene lost 4 bases and the J gene lost 1 base, with 11 bases spanning the gap. Germline CDR1 is SGHRS and CDR2 is YFSETQ. Patients affected by ophthalmopathy presented a Clinical Activity Score of at least 3, a NOSPECS grade of at least 4, and disease duration below 3 months. This TCR came from a woman aged 40 to 55 with Graves' ophthalmopathy. The rearrangement uses TRBV5-1 and TRBJ1-1; perhaps TRBD1 as D (6 bases). The specimen sequenced was blood. The CDR3 DNA is TGCGCCAGCAGCATACAGACAGGGAACACTGAAGCTTTCTTT. Amino acids: CASSIQTGNTEAFF. Variable domain in full (rest from reference TRBV5-1 and TRBJ1-1): KAGVTQTPRYLIKTRGQQVTLSCSPISGHRSVSWYQQTPGQGLQFLFEYFSETQRNKGNFPGRFSGRQFSNSRSEMNVSTLELGDSALYLCASSIQTGNTEAFFGQGTRLTVV.